Listed here are 29 T cell receptor beta chains from one sample, sequenced in a study of yellow fever vaccine responses in identical twins. TCRdb called the RT-PCR reads again in MiXCR, with one record for every CDR3 protein. The data hold roughly 3,200 distinct CDR3 sequences, with roughly 83% observed a single time. Here the sequenced sample was T cells from blood (PBMCs), unsorted or a sorted subset (not recorded which), taken before or after yellow fever vaccination (not recorded which). These receptors were collected from a woman younger than 30 who received the yellow fever vaccine.

The V and J genes are TRBV27 and TRBJ2-7; D remains ambiguous. The CDR3 length is 11 residues. Trimming took 7 bases from V and 4 from J, leaving 8 bases between them. Germline V gene lookup returns CDR1 MNHEY and CDR2 SMNVEV (reference sequence). In DNA form, the CDR3 reads TGTGCCAGCATTTCTGGGTACGAGCAGTACTTC. Protein product: CASISGYEQYF.

The CDR3 here is CASSSPFQGYTDTQYF. DNA for the CDR3: TGTGCCAGCAGTTCCCCCTTTCAGGGATACACAGATACGCAGTATTTT. This chain joins TRBV28 and TRBJ2-3, with D perhaps TRBD1 (5 bases). CDR1 MDHEN and CDR2 SYDVKM come from the germline V gene. V was clipped by 4 bases and J by 2 bases, with 16 bases between them. The CDR3 length is 16 residues.

DNA for the CDR3: TGTGCCAGCAGCTTAGACTTGGAGGACACAGATACGCAGTATTTT. It encodes CASSLDLEDTDTQYF. This chain connects TRBV11-2 to TRBJ2-3; D possibly corresponds to TRBD2 (5 bases). Deletions cut 0 bases from V and 2 bases from J, with 9 bases between. This CDR3 is 15 amino acids long. Per the germline V gene, CDR1 is SGHAT and CDR2 is FQNNGV. Filled out from reference TRBV11-2 and TRBJ2-3, the complete variable domain reads EAGVAQSPRYKIIEKRQSVAFWCNPISGHATLYWYQQILGQGPKLLIQFQNNGVVDDSQLPKDRFSAERLKGVDSTLKIQPAKLEDSAVYLCASSLDLEDTDTQYFGPGTRLTVL.

This chain uses TRBV7-8 with TRBJ2-5; D is ambiguous. This CDR3 is 13 amino acids long. From germline, CDR1 is SGHVS and CDR2 FQNEAQ. V lost 0 bases, J lost 0 bases, and 2 bases lay in between. DNA for the CDR3: TGTGCCAGCAGCTTAGCGTACCAAGAGACCCAGTACTTC. Translating gives CASSLAYQETQYF.

The chain links TRBV11-1 to TRBJ2-5; unclear D gene. The CDR3 spans 12 residues. Germline CDR1 reads SGHAT; CDR2 reads FQDESV (reference sequence). V lost 6 bases and J 2 bases, leaving 7 bases between the germline ends. CDR3 DNA sequence: TGTGCCAGCAGTCTGATACAAGAGACCCAGTACTTC. This sequence encodes CASSLIQETQYF. Variable domain in full (rest from reference TRBV11-1 and TRBJ2-5): EAEVAQSPRYKITEKSQAVAFWCDPISGHATLYWYRQILGQGPELLVQFQDESVVDDSQLPKDRFSAERLKGVDSTLKIQPAELGDSAMYLCASSLIQETQYFGPGTRLLVL.

A few counts support this clonotype. The CDR3: CASSLEMGLSEQYF. CDR3 bases: TGTGCCAGCAGCTTAGAGATGGGGTTAAGCGAGCAGTACTTC. This chain connects TRBV7-6 to TRBJ2-7; D is unresolved. Trimming left V 1 base short and J 6 bases short, with 13 bases between. The CDR3 length is 14 residues. CDR1 and CDR2 (germline): SGHVS, FNYEAQ.

This clonotype appeared a few times. This rearrangement joins TRBV10-1 to TRBJ2-7, with 7 positions matching TRBD2. V lost 2 bases, J lost 3 bases, and 4 bases stayed unmatched. Per the germline V gene, CDR1 is WNHNN and CDR2 is SYGVQD (reference sequence). CDR3 length equals 14 residues. The CDR3 loop is CASSEVGGSYEQYF. The CDR3 DNA is TGCGCCAGCAGTGAGGTTGGCGGGAGCTACGAGCAGTACTTC.

The count of this clonotype is one. DNA of the CDR3: TGCAGCGCGAATAGCGGGACCCCCTACGAGCAGTACTTC. This gives the protein CSANSGTPYEQYF. The V call is TRBV29-1, the J call TRBJ2-7; 8 nucleotides align to TRBD2. The CDR3 loop spans 13 amino acids. After removal of 7 bases from V and 2 bases from J, the junction contained 7 bases not matched to a gene. In germline, CDR1 is SQVTM, CDR2 ANQGSEA.

The CDR3 sequence is CASRNGLAGGYEQFF. CDR3 nucleotides: TGTGCCAGCAGGAACGGACTAGCGGGAGGGTATGAGCAGTTCTTC. This rearrangement joins TRBV4-2 to TRBJ2-1; 15 bases match TRBD2. Germline V gives CDR1 LGHNA, CDR2 YNFKEQ. This CDR3 contains 15 residues. V shed 6 bases, J shed 8 bases, and the junction held 5 bases outside the gene matches.

In its sample, this clonotype ranks as large. The chain uses TRBV29-1 and TRBJ2-7; the D is unclear. V lost 6 bases and J 0 bases, leaving 24 bases between the germline ends. CDR3 length: 17 residues. CDR1 and CDR2 from the germline V gene are SQVTM and ANQGSEA. The CDR3 loop is CSVRLVVLDQNSYEQYF. Written as DNA, the CDR3 is TGCAGCGTGAGGCTCGTGGTGCTAGACCAAAACTCCTACGAGCAGTACTTC.

V gene TRBV4-1 combines with J gene TRBJ2-1; the match to TRBD2 covers 7 bases. This CDR3 comprises 15 residues. Germline V CDR1 and CDR2: MGHRA, YSYEKL. V dropped 3 bases and J dropped 8; count of bases not matched to a gene: 10. The CDR3 loop reads CASSQTYGGRDEQFF. Here the CDR3 DNA reads TGCGCCAGCAGCCAGACATACGGGGGGAGGGATGAGCAGTTCTTC.

The chain carries TRBV4-2 and TRBJ1-2; D may be TRBD1 (6 bases). Per germline, CDR1 LGHNA and CDR2 YNFKEQ. The V end lost 1 base, the J end lost 13 bases, and 28 bases lay between the germline ends. CDR3 size: 17 residues. CDR3 in DNA: TGTGCCAGCAGCCAAGTAGCACTCCGGGACCTAGGTCCGGACAGCACCTTC. It translates to CASSQVALRDLGPDSTF.

This clonotype appeared a single time. This sequence joins TRBV10-1 and TRBJ2-7, with D possibly being TRBD2 (6 bases). Trimming removed 3 bases at V and 2 bases at J, with 11 bases between. Germline V CDR1 and CDR2: WNHNN, SYGVQD (reference sequence). This CDR3 has 14 amino acids. CDR3 bases: TGCGCCAGCAGTGATCTCGGGGGTACCTACGAGCAGTACTTC. Encoded protein: CASSDLGGTYEQYF.

The chain employs TRBV2 and TRBJ1-4; D is ambiguous. The ends were cut back, 6 bases at V and 8 bases at J, with 10 bases in the middle. The CDR3 spans 12 residues. Germline loops: CDR1 SNHLY, CDR2 FYNNEI. CDR3 nucleotide sequence: TGTGCCAGCAGCCGGTCCGACGAAAAACTGTTTTTT. Residues: CASSRSDEKLFF.

The chain carries TRBV20-1 and TRBJ2-7; unclear D gene. Germline V CDR1 and CDR2: DFQATT, SNEGSKA (reference sequence). The length of the CDR3 is 12 residues. The germline V and J ends were trimmed by 3 bases and 3 bases, with 9 bases remaining between them. CDR3 in amino acids: CSASHPNYEQYF. For the CDR3, the DNA is TGCAGTGCTAGTCATCCCAACTACGAGCAGTACTTC.

V usage is TRBV11-1 and J usage is TRBJ2-7; D may be TRBD1 (6 bases). V lost 7 bases to trimming and J lost 5 bases, with 12 bases between them. Germline loops: CDR1 SGHAT, CDR2 FQDESV (reference sequence). The CDR3 is 12 amino acids. Here the CDR3 DNA reads TGTGCCAGCATCAGCAAGGGGGACGAGCAGTACTTC. It encodes CASISKGDEQYF.

The rearrangement uses TRBV15 and TRBJ2-1, with 8 bases that match TRBD1. CDR1 LNHNV and CDR2 YYDKDF come from the germline V gene (reference sequence). This CDR3 region has 17 residues. The V segment lost 5 bases and the J segment 3 bases; nucleotides outside the gene matches: 12. DNA of the CDR3: TGTGCCACCAGCCCGTCGGACAGGGCGGTATTCTACAATGAGCAGTTCTTC. Amino acid sequence: CATSPSDRAVFYNEQFF. Combining the CDR3 with reference TRBV15 and TRBJ2-1 gives the whole variable domain DAMVIQNPRYQVTQFGKPVTLSCSQTLNHNVMYWYQQKSSQAPKLLFHYYDKDFNNEADTPDNFQSRRPNTSFCFLDIRSPGLGDTAMYLCATSPSDRAVFYNEQFFGPGTRLTVL.

Only a few counts were recorded for this clonotype. J is TRBJ2-2 and V is TRBV28; 8 bases match TRBD1. Germline lookup yields CDR1 MDHEN and CDR2 SYDVKM. CDR3 length: 14 amino acids. The V segment lost 3 bases and the J segment 7 bases; nucleotides outside the gene matches: 4. CDR3 DNA: TGTGCCAGCAGTTTTGGACAGGGAGGCGGGGAGCTGTTTTTT. Translated: CASSFGQGGGELFF.

V is TRBV20-1 and J is TRBJ2-7, with a possible D match to TRBD2 (5 bases). The CDR3 is 15 amino acids. The germline gives CDR1 DFQATT, CDR2 SNEGSKA (reference sequence). V shed 3 bases and J shed 2 bases, with 17 bases lying between them. The DNA of the CDR3 is TGCAGTGCTAGTAGTTCGGCTAGCTATGCCTACGAGCAGTACTTC. Protein product: CSASSSASYAYEQYF.

V gene TRBV2 combines with J gene TRBJ2-7; D is uncertain. The CDR3 has 13 amino acids. Germline CDR1 is SNHLY and CDR2 is FYNNEI. V lost 6 bases to trimming and J lost 2 bases, with 11 bases between them. CDR3 protein: CASRDRATYEQYF. Written as DNA, the CDR3 is TGTGCCAGCAGAGACCGAGCGACCTACGAGCAGTACTTC. Together with reference TRBV2 and TRBJ2-7, the CDR3 gives the full variable domain: EPEVTQTPSHQVTQMGQEVILRCVPISNHLYFYWYRQILGQKVEFLVSFYNNEISEKSEIFDDQFSVERPDGSNFTLKIRSTKLEDSAMYFCASRDRATYEQYFGPGTRLTVT.

The chain is built from TRBV11-1 and TRBJ2-5; the match to TRBD2 covers 12 bases. Unmatched junction bases numbered 13, after V lost 4 bases and J lost 4 bases. In germline, CDR1 is SGHAT, CDR2 FQDESV (reference sequence). The CDR3 runs 18 residues. DNA for the CDR3: TGTGCCAGCAGCTCCACGCTGACTAGCGGGAGTGGGGGAGAGACCCAGTACTTC. It translates to CASSSTLTSGSGGETQYF.

V gene TRBV6-1 combines with J gene TRBJ2-1, with 9 bases fitting TRBD2. Germline CDR1 reads MNHNS; CDR2 reads SASEGT. The J segment lost 1 base and the V segment lost 8 bases, leaving 3 bases of the junction unmatched. This CDR3 is built from 14 residues. CDR3 in amino acids: CASRTSVSYNEQFF. As DNA, the CDR3 is TGTGCCAGCCGGACTAGCGTGTCCTACAATGAGCAGTTCTTC.

CDR3 residues: CAWSASDTSYGYTF. CDR3 sequence (DNA): TGTGCCTGGAGTGCTTCGGACACCAGCTATGGCTACACCTTC. V and J are TRBV30 and TRBJ1-2, with a possible D match to TRBD1 (5 bases). The CDR3 consists of 14 residues. Germline loops: CDR1 GTSNPN, CDR2 SVGIG (reference sequence). The V gene lost 1 base and the J gene lost 4 bases, with 13 bases spanning the gap.

The V call is TRBV11-2, the J call TRBJ2-7; D not certain. Germline CDR1 is SGHAT and CDR2 is FQNNGV. This CDR3 contains 14 residues. The V end was cut by 1 base, the J end by 2 bases, with 9 bases between. The CDR3 region is CASSLVERTYEQYF. The CDR3 DNA follows: TGTGCCAGCAGCTTAGTTGAGAGAACCTACGAGCAGTACTTC.

This chain connects TRBV10-3 to TRBJ1-1; no firm D call. Germline CDR1 reads ENHRY; CDR2 reads SYGVKD. Trimming took off 3 bases at V and 0 bases at J, with 8 bases between the two ends. This CDR3 comprises 14 residues. CDR3 bases: TGTGCCATCAGTGAAGGTGGGATGAACACTGAAGCTTTCTTT. Protein: CAISEGGMNTEAFF.

This clonotype has a single count. The chain employs TRBV6-2 or TRBV6-3 and TRBJ2-1; 8 bases agree with TRBD2. The germline V gene has CDR1 MNHEY and CDR2 SVGEGT. CDR3 length: 15 residues. With V trimmed by 7 bases and J by 7 bases, 12 bases remained unmatched. CDR3 in DNA: TGTGCCAGCAAGGCCGGACTAGCTGCCCAGAATGAGCAGTTCTTC. Its protein is CASKAGLAAQNEQFF.

The V call is TRBV4-3, the J call TRBJ2-3, with D maybe TRBD2 (5 bases). Germline V lookup: CDR1 LGHNA, CDR2 YSLEER. CDR3 length: 15 residues. Trimming removed 0 bases at V and 8 bases at J, with 15 bases between. CDR3 sequence reads: CASSQEGGNEGTQYF. In nucleotides, the CDR3 is TGCGCCAGCAGCCAAGAAGGCGGTAACGAGGGTACGCAGTATTTT.

CDR3 sequence reads: CASSDPDSYEQYF. The CDR3 nucleotides are TGTGCCAGCAGTGACCCAGACTCCTACGAGCAGTACTTC. This rearrangement joins TRBV2 to TRBJ2-7; no reliable D call. The germline CDR1 and CDR2 sequences are SNHLY and FYNNEI. The CDR3 is 13 amino acids. The V gene lost 3 bases and the J gene lost 0 bases, with 6 bases spanning the gap. Together with reference TRBV2 and TRBJ2-7, the CDR3 gives the full variable domain: EPEVTQTPSHQVTQMGQEVILRCVPISNHLYFYWYRQILGQKVEFLVSFYNNEISEKSEIFDDQFSVERPDGSNFTLKIRSTKLEDSAMYFCASSDPDSYEQYFGPGTRLTVT.

V gene TRBV10-3 combines with J gene TRBJ2-7, with 8 bases identical to TRBD2. V was clipped by 6 bases and J by 0 bases; unmatched bases: 4. Germline lookup yields CDR1 ENHRY and CDR2 SYGVKD. The CDR3 loop spans 14 amino acids. The CDR3 DNA sequence: TGTGCCATCAGCACCGGGACTAGCTCCTACGAGCAGTACTTC. Its protein product is CAISTGTSSYEQYF.